This paragraph reports one T cell receptor beta chain. Antigen: not known. These data belong to a study of PD-1 blockade in classical Hodgkin lymphoma. Study-level findings and limits: Relapsed/refractory patients reportedly had the lowest baseline TCR diversity, below newly diagnosed patients, who were below healthy donors. Whoever responded completely had baseline diversity much like that seen in newly diagnosed patients. CD4+ TCR diversity, unlike CD8+, rose significantly by C4D1.

Each of the patients experienced relapse following autologous stem cell transplantation, and their brentuximab vedotin exposure differed. After removal of 3 bases from V and 6 bases from J, the junction contained 7 bases not matched to a gene. Germline-derived CDR1 and CDR2 are MNHEY and SMNVEV (reference sequence). This CDR3 comprises 14 residues. The protocol was immunoSEQ multiplex PCR, while the TCRdb copy is restricted to in-frame clones and leaves out a portion. This table holds 55,000 to 80,000 clones, roughly 91% found once. The TCR was taken from a human donor with classical Hodgkin lymphoma. The sequencing used peripheral blood mononuclear cells (PBMCs), collected at baseline. The chain joins TRBV27 to TRBJ2-7; 8 bases match TRBD2. In DNA, the CDR3 is TGTGCCAGCAGTTTCGGCGGGGGGCGTCTCGAGCAGTACTTC. Translating it yields CASSFGGGRLEQYF.